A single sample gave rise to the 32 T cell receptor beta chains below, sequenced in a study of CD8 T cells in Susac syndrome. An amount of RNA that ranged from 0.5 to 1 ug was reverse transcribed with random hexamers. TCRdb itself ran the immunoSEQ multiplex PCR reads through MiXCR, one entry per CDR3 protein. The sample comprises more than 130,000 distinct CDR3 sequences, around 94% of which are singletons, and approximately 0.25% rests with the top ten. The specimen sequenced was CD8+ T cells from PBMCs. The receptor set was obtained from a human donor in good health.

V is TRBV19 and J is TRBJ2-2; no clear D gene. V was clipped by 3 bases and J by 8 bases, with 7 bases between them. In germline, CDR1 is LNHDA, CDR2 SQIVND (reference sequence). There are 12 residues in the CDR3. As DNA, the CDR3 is TGTGCCAGTAGTATTCGGTTTGGGGAGCTGTTTTTT. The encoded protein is CASSIRFGELFF.

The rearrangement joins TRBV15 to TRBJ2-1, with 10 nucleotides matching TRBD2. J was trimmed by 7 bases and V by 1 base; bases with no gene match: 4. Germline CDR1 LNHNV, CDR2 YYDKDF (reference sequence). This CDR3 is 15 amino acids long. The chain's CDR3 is CATSRASGRSNEQFF. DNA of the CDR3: TGTGCCACCAGCAGAGCTAGCGGGAGAAGTAATGAGCAGTTCTTC.

The CDR3 DNA is TGCAGCGTCCCAGGGATCACTGAAGCTTTCTTT. Translated: CSVPGITEAFF. The chain recombines TRBV29-1 with TRBJ1-1; the D gene is possibly TRBD1 (5 bases). The CDR3 totals 11 residues. Germline lookup yields CDR1 SQVTM and CDR2 ANQGSEA. The V gene lost 6 bases and the J gene lost 4 bases, with 9 bases spanning the gap.

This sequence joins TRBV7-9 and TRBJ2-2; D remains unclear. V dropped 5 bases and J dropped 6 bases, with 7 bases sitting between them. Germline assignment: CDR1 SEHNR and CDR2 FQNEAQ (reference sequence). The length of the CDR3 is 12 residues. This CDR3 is CASSRSPGELFF. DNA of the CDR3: TGTGCCAGCAGCAGGTCTCCCGGGGAGCTGTTTTTT.

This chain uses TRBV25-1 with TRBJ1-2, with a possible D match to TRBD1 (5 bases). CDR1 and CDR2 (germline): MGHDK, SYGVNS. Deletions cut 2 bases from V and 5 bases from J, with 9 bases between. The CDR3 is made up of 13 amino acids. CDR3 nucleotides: TGTGCCAGCAGTGAACTGGGGGGTTATGGCTACACCTTC. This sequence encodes CASSELGGYGYTF.

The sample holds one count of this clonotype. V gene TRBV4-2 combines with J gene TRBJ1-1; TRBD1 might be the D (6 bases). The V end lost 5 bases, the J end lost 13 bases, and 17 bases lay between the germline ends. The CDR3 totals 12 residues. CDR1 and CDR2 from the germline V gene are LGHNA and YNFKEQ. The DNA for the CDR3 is TGTGCCAGCAGCGGCCCTGACGGGACAAGTTTCTTT. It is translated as CASSGPDGTSFF.

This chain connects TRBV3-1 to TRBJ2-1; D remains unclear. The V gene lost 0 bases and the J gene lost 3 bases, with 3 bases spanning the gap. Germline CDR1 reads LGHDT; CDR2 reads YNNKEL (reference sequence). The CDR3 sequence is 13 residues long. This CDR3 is CASSQEFYNEQFF. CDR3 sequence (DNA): TGTGCCAGCAGCCAAGAATTCTACAATGAGCAGTTCTTC.

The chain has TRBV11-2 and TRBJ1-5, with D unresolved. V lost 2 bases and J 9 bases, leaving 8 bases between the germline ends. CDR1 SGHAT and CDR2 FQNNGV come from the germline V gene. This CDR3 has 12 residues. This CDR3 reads CASSLSGPPQHF. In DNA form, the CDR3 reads TGTGCCAGCAGCTTATCTGGGCCGCCCCAGCATTTT.

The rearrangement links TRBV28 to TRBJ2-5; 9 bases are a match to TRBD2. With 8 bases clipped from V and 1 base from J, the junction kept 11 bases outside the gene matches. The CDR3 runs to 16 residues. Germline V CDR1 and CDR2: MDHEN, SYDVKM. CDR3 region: CASYNRGGRAQETQYF. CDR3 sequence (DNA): TGTGCCAGCTACAATAGGGGCGGGAGGGCCCAAGAGACCCAGTACTTC. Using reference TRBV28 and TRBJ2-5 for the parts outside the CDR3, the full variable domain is DVKVTQSSRYLVKRTGEKVFLECVQDMDHENMFWYRQDPGLGLRLIYFSYDVKMKEKGDIPEGYSVSREKKERFSLILESASTNQTSMYLCASYNRGGRAQETQYFGPGTRLLVL.

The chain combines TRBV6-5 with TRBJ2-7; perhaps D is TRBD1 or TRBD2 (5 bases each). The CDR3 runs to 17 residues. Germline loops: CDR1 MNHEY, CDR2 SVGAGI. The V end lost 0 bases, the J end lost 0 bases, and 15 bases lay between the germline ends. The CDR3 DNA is TGTGCCAGCAGTTACTCGACTGAGGGGCTCTTCTCCTACGAGCAGTACTTC. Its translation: CASSYSTEGLFSYEQYF.

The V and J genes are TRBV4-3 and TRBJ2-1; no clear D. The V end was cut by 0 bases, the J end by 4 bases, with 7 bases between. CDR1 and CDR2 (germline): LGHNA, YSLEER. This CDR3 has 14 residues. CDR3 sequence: CASSQDQFYNEQFF. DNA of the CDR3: TGCGCCAGCAGCCAAGATCAGTTTTACAATGAGCAGTTCTTC.

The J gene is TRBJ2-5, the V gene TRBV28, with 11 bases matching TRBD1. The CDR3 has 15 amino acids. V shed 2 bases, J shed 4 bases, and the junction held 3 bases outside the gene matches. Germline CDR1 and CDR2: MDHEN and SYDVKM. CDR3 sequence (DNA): TGTGCCAGCAGTTTAACTGGGACAGGGGGAGAGACCCAGTACTTC. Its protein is CASSLTGTGGETQYF.

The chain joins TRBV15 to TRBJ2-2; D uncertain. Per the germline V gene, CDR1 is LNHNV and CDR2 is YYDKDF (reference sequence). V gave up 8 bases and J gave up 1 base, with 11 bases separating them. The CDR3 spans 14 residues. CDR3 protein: CATSESRNTGELFF. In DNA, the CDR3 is TGTGCCACCTCGGAGAGTCGGAACACCGGGGAGCTGTTTTTT.

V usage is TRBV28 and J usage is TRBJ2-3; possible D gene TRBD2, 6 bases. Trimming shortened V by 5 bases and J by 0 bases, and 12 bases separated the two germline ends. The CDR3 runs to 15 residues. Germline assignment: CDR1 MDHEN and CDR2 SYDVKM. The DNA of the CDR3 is TGTGCCAGCAGTCCGCTAGCGCCAAGCACAGATACGCAGTATTTT. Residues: CASSPLAPSTDTQYF.

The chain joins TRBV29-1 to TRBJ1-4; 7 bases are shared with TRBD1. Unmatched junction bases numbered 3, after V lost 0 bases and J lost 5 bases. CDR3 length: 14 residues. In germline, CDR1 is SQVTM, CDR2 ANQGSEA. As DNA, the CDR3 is TGCAGCGTTGAAGAGGGGACAGAGAATGAAAAACTGTTTTTT. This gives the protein CSVEEGTENEKLFF.

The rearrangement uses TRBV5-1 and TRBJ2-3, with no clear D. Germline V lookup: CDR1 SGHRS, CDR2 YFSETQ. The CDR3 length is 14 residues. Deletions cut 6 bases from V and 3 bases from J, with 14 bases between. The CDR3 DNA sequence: TGCGCCAGCACAGAAAGCTTGGTGACAGATACGCAGTATTTT. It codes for CASTESLVTDTQYF.

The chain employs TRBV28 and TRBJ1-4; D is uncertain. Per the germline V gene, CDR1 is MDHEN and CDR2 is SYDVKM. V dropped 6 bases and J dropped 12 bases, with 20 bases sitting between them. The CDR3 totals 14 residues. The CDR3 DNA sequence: TGTGCCAGCAGCGTCGTGTGGCAGCACGGGGAACTGTTTTTT. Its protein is CASSVVWQHGELFF.

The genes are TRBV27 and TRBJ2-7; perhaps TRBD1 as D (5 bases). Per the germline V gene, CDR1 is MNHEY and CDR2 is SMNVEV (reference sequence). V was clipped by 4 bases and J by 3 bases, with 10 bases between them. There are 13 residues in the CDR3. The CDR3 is CASSSGRDYEQYF. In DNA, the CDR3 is TGTGCCAGCAGTTCCGGCAGGGACTACGAGCAGTACTTC.

The CDR3 spells CASSQVMREDEQFF. DNA of the CDR3: TGCGCCAGCAGCCAAGTCATGCGGGAGGATGAGCAGTTCTTC. The chain uses TRBV4-1 and TRBJ2-1; 8 nucleotides match TRBD2. Germline trimming cut 1 base from V and 8 bases from J; bases unmatched to any gene: 4. This CDR3 is 14 amino acids long. The germline CDR1 and CDR2 sequences are MGHRA and YSYEKL.

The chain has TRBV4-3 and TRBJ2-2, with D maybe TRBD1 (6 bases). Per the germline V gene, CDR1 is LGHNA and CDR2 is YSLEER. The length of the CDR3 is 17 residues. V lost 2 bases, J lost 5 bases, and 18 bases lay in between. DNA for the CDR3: TGCGCCAGCAGCCAAACCGCGACAGGTCTGGAGACCGGGGAGCTGTTTTTT. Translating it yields CASSQTATGLETGELFF.

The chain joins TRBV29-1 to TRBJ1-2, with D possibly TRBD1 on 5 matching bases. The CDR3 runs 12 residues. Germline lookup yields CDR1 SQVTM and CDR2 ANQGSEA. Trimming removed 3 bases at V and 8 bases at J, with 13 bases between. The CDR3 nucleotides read TGCAGCGTTGACGGCAGGGCAAAGGGCTACACCTTC. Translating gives CSVDGRAKGYTF.

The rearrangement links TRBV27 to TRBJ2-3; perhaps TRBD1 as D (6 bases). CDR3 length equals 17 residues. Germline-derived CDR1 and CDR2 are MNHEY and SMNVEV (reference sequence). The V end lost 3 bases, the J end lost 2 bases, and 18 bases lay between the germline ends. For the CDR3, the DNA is TGTGCCAGCAGTTTCTTCCCCCTGACAGGAATCACAGATACGCAGTATTTT. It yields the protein CASSFFPLTGITDTQYF.

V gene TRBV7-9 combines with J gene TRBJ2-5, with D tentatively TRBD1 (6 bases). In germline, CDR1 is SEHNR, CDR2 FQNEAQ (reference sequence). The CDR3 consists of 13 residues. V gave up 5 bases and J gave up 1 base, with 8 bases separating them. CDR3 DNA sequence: TGTGCCAGCAGCCCGGACAGCCAAGAGACCCAGTACTTC. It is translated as CASSPDSQETQYF. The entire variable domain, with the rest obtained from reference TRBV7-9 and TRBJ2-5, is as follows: DTGVSQNPRHKITKRGQNVTFRCDPISEHNRLYWYRQTLGQGPEFLTYFQNEAQLEKSRLLSDRFSAERPKGSFSTLEIQRTEQGDSAMYLCASSPDSQETQYFGPGTRLLVL.

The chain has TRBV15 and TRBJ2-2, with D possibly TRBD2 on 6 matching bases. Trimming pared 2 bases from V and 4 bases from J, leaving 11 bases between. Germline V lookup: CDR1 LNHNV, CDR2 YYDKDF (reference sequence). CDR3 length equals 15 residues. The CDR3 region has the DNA TGTGCCACCAGCAGACCCCCCGGGGGCACCGGGGAGCTGTTTTTT. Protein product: CATSRPPGGTGELFF.

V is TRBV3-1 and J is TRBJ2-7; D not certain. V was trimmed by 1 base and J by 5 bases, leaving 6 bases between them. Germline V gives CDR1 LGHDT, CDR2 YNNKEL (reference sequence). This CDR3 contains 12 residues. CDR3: CASSQVLHEQYF. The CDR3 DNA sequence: TGTGCCAGCAGCCAAGTACTCCACGAGCAGTACTTC.

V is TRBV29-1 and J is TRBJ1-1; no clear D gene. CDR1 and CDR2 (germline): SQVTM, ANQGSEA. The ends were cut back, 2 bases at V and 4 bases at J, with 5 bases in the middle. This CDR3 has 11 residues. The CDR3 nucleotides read TGCAGCGTTGAACATACCACTGAAGCTTTCTTT. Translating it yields CSVEHTTEAFF.

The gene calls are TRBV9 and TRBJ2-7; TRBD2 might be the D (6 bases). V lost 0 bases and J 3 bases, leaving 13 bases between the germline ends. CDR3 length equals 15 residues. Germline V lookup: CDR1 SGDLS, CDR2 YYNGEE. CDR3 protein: CASSVGGQGGYEQYF. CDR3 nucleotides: TGTGCCAGCAGCGTAGGGGGCCAGGGAGGCTACGAGCAGTACTTC. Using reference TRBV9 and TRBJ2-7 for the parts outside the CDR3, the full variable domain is DSGVTQTPKHLITATGQRVTLRCSPRSGDLSVYWYQQSLDQGLQFLIQYYNGEERAKGNILERFSAQQFPDLHSELNLSSLELGDSALYFCASSVGGQGGYEQYFGPGTRLTVT.

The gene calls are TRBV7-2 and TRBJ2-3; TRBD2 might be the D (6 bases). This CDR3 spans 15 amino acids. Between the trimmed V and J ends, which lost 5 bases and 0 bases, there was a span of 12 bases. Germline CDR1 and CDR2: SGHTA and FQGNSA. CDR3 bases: TGTGCCAGCAGCGCGGGGACTCCGAGCACAGATACGCAGTATTTT. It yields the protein CASSAGTPSTDTQYF. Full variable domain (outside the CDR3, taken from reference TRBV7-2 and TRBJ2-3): GAGVSQSPSNKVTEKGKDVELRCDPISGHTALYWYRQSLGQGLEFLIYFQGNSAPDKSGLPSDRFSAERTGGSVSTLTIQRTQQEDSAVYLCASSAGTPSTDTQYFGPGTRLTVL.

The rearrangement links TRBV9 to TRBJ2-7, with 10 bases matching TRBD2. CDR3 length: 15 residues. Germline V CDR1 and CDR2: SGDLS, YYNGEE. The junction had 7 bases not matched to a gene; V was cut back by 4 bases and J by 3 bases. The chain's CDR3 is CASSLGTSANYEQYF. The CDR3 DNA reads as TGTGCCAGCAGCCTAGGGACTAGCGCTAACTACGAGCAGTACTTC.

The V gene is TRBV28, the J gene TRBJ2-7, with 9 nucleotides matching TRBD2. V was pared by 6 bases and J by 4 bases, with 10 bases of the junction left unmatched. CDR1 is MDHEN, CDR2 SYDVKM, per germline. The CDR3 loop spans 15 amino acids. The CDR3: CASRYFSGSLYEQYF. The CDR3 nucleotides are TGTGCCAGCAGATACTTTAGCGGGAGTTTGTACGAGCAGTACTTC.

CDR3: CATSRPRAGAYNEQFF. As DNA, the CDR3 is TGTGCCACCAGCAGACCTCGAGCGGGGGCCTACAATGAGCAGTTCTTC. This chain joins TRBV15 and TRBJ2-1, with 8 bases lining up with TRBD2. V was pared by 2 bases and J by 2 bases, with 5 bases of the junction left unmatched. There are 16 residues in the CDR3. Germline-derived CDR1 and CDR2 are LNHNV and YYDKDF (reference sequence).

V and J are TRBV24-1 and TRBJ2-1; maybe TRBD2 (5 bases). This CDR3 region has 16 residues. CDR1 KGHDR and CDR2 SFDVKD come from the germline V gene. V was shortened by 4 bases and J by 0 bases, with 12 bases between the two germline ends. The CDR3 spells CATSEILGGSYNEQFF. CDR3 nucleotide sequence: TGTGCCACCAGTGAGATACTAGGAGGCTCCTACAATGAGCAGTTCTTC.